The 11 T cell receptor beta chains given below trace back to one sample, sequenced in a study of blood T cell repertoires in COVID-19. Only in-frame clones appear in the TCRdb table, and some are missing; sequencing was by immunoSEQ multiplex PCR. The sample holds approximately 230,000 clones; 85% to 90% are singletons and the top ten take roughly 14%. The sample consisted of PBMCs or T cells enriched from blood (not recorded which). Receptors originate from a woman aged 45-60 years with acute COVID-19.

This clone is a singleton in its sample. The chain has TRBV7-2 and TRBJ2-1; 10 positions match TRBD2. The CDR3 has 17 residues. Germline values: CDR1 SGHTA, CDR2 FQGNSA. Trimming cost V 2 bases and J 8 bases; bases outside gene matches: 12. The CDR3 sequence: CASSLSASGSKVDEQFF. The CDR3 DNA reads as TGTGCCAGCAGCTTATCTGCTAGCGGGAGCAAGGTGGATGAGCAGTTCTTC.

This clone came up a few times. This chain links TRBV28 with TRBJ1-5; no clear D gene. This CDR3 has 15 amino acids. Germline CDR1 is MDHEN and CDR2 is SYDVKM. Trimming cost V 1 base and J 4 bases, with 11 bases left between them. The CDR3 spells CASSLSRTGNQPQHF. The CDR3 DNA reads as TGTGCCAGCAGTTTATCCCGGACGGGAAATCAGCCCCAGCATTTT.

The chain couples TRBV11-3 to TRBJ2-1, with D perhaps TRBD2 (5 bases). The ends were cut back, 5 bases at V and 8 bases at J, with 19 bases in the middle. This CDR3 has 15 residues. Germline values: CDR1 SGHNT, CDR2 YENEEA. The DNA of the CDR3 is TGTGCCAGCAGCGCTCACAGCCGTAGCGCGGATGAGCAGTTCTTC. Amino acids: CASSAHSRSADEQFF. The entire variable domain, with the rest obtained from reference TRBV11-3 and TRBJ2-1, is as follows: EAGVVQSPRYKIIEKKQPVAFWCNPISGHNTLYWYLQNLGQGPELLIRYENEEAVDDSQLPKDRFSAERLKGVDSTLKIQPAELGDSAVYLCASSAHSRSADEQFFGPGTRLTVL.

The V gene is TRBV6-5, the J gene TRBJ2-7; 10 bases align to TRBD2. Germline lookup yields CDR1 MNHEY and CDR2 SVGAGI. After removal of 7 bases from V and 0 bases from J, the junction contained 6 bases not matched to a gene. The CDR3 length is 15 residues. CDR3 DNA sequence: TGTGCCAGCACCGAACCTAGCGGGAGCTCCTACGAGCAGTACTTC. Protein product: CASTEPSGSSYEQYF.

This rearrangement joins TRBV28 to TRBJ1-2, with D possibly matching TRBD1 (6 bases). The germline V gene encodes CDR1 MDHEN and CDR2 SYDVKM. Trimming stripped 3 bases from V and 4 bases from J, with 18 bases between. This CDR3 spans 16 amino acids. CDR3 loop: CASSLPRGARGYGYTF. The CDR3 bases are TGTGCCAGCAGTTTGCCTCGGGGGGCGCGAGGCTATGGCTACACCTTC.

This clone occurred a few times. The rearrangement joins TRBV7-2 to TRBJ2-1; 14 nucleotides align to TRBD2. The germline CDR1 and CDR2 sequences are SGHTA and FQGNSA. The J segment lost 8 bases and the V segment lost 10 bases, leaving 16 bases of the junction unmatched. The CDR3 runs to 17 residues. The CDR3 is CATTGTSGRFPFDEQFF. The CDR3 coding sequence is TGTGCCACCACTGGGACTAGCGGGAGATTTCCCTTCGATGAGCAGTTCTTC.

This clone was recorded only once. The chain joins TRBV2 to TRBJ2-7; 7 bases match TRBD2. Germline CDR1 SNHLY, CDR2 FYNNEI. The CDR3 covers 14 residues. V was pared by 3 bases and J by 5 bases, with 7 bases of the junction left unmatched. The CDR3, as DNA: TGTGCCAGCAGTGACCCGGGAGGTGGCAACGAGCAGTACTTC. It specifies CASSDPGGGNEQYF. The full variable domain, rest sourced from reference TRBV2 and TRBJ2-7, is EPEVTQTPSHQVTQMGQEVILRCVPISNHLYFYWYRQILGQKVEFLVSFYNNEISEKSEIFDDQFSVERPDGSNFTLKIRSTKLEDSAMYFCASSDPGGGNEQYFGPGTRLTVT.

The chain recombines TRBV7-7 with TRBJ2-5; 7 nucleotides agree with TRBD1. Per germline, CDR1 SSHAT and CDR2 FNYEAQ (reference sequence). This CDR3 has 15 residues. J gave up 0 bases and V 5 bases, and 6 bases lay outside the gene matches. This chain's CDR3 is CASSASDRYQETQYF. The DNA for the CDR3 is TGTGCCAGCAGCGCCTCGGACAGGTACCAAGAGACCCAGTACTTC.

The chain joins TRBV7-9 to TRBJ2-3; the D gene is possibly TRBD1 (5 bases). This CDR3 region has 15 residues. Germline V CDR1 and CDR2: SEHNR, FQNEAQ (reference sequence). Between the trimmed V and J ends, which lost 1 base and 5 bases, there was a span of 13 bases. CDR3 sequence reads: CASSLGQGKGDTQYF. Written as DNA, the CDR3 is TGTGCCAGCAGCTTAGGGCAGGGAAAGGGAGATACGCAGTATTTT.

The gene calls are TRBV28 and TRBJ1-4; TRBD1 might be the D (6 bases). The CDR3 spans 14 residues. The germline V gene has CDR1 MDHEN and CDR2 SYDVKM. The germline V and J ends were trimmed by 3 bases and 8 bases, with 13 bases remaining between them. This chain's CDR3 is CASSFEFRGEKLFF. The CDR3 DNA follows: TGTGCCAGCAGTTTCGAGTTTAGGGGGGAAAAACTGTTTTTT.

The chain links TRBV20-1 to TRBJ2-2; 8 positions agree with TRBD2. V dropped 4 bases and J dropped 0; count of bases not matched to a gene: 7. The CDR3 covers 16 residues. Germline CDR1 is DFQATT and CDR2 is SNEGSKA (reference sequence). CDR3 amino acids: CSATDLAGANTGELFF. CDR3 DNA: TGCAGTGCTACTGACCTAGCGGGCGCGAACACCGGGGAGCTGTTTTTT.